This TCR beta chain originates from a study of T cell responses to AZD1222 COVID-19 vaccine (dated by TCRdb to about 2021). Background on the whole study: Because spike-specific TCR depth and breadth did not differ between the two schedules, AZD1222 recipients who got a second dose at roughly 4 weeks were pooled with those who got a second dose at roughly 12 weeks. TCR sequencing covered 230 to 250 trial participants: 207 given two doses of AZD1222 and 26 given two doses of MenACWY control vaccine. Trial participants were enrolled by age into subgroups of 18-55, 56-69 and 70-plus years, and around 150, 29 and 61 TCR-sequenced participants, respectively, were included in these subgroups.

Explained via the paper, the time point label denotes: baseline before first vaccination. Vaccinee samples came from UK trials COV001 and COV002, including a single-blind randomized controlled phase 2/3 trial of AZD1222 (ChAdOx1 nCoV-19) in healthy adults. For TCRbeta chain sequencing, PBMC samples from trial participants were taken at day 0 and at day 28 after the second dose. The CDR3 regions of human TCRbeta chains were analyzed by immunosequencing. The study's processing was this. Repertoire TCRs were checked for matches against a reference library of SARS-CoV-2-specific TCRs that had been generated using the MIRA antigen-specificity platform. Breadth was defined as the fraction of unique TCRs that were SARS-CoV-2-associated, and depth was defined as the fraction of total T cells that were SARS-CoV-2-associated. Using the MIRA data, each spike-specific TCR was mapped to the spike region that the TCR reacts to and placed in a CD4 or CD8 class. Log10-transformed breadth and depth values were compared by one-way ANOVA with Sidak's multiple comparisons tests. Here the immuneACCESS table is served through TCRdb, limited to in-frame sequences with V and J called. Missing clones are a known gap in these copies; in checked studies unresolved V genes cover under half, and the rest lacks a known reason. That table is the source of V, J and clone size, and D and trimming were worked out from the DNA. A total of 140,000 to 150,000 clones appear in this sample, about 93% of them only once. In total, the top ten clones hold over 8% of the sample.

V is cut by 3 bases and J by 0 bases, and the space between the germline ends is 9 bases. The CDR3 measures 14 amino acids from cysteine to phenylalanine. Only CDR3 DNA is held: 42 bases, read in frame from base 1. The germline V gene yields SGHRS for CDR1 and YFSETQ for CDR2. Note on this clone: What this receptor recognizes is not known. The sample holds no much larger clone one base away, and base qualities are not on file.

What the work shows at the level of the full study, not this receptor alone: Conclusions about previously exposed vaccinees were limited because only six or seven AZD1222 recipients were SARS-CoV-2 seropositive at baseline. After two AZD1222 doses, spike-specific TCR breadth and depth were significantly higher than at day 0 and than in MenACWY recipients. Most participants were white British and females outnumbered males, and the authors suggested that clonal diversity may have been underestimated. Because no day 14 peak-response samples were available, repertoires were characterized only after the peak T cell response. The vaccine-associated CD4 TCRs covered the entire spike protein, and the dominant responses fell in regions 160-218 and 743-854. Nearly half of unique spike-specific TCRs reportedly recognized epitopes outside regions mutated in the B.1.351 and B.1.1.7 variants. The 56-69-year group was small, and its depth increase did not reach significance, likely because of low power.

The chain is made from TRBV5-1 and TRBJ1-2; no D gene call is confident. The source material was peripheral blood, sampled on day 0 of AZD1222 vaccination. The TCR sequence derives from an adult in good health. The CDR3 corresponds to CASSYGSANYGYTF. The DNA sequence follows: TGCGCCAGCAGCTACGGGTCAGCTAACTATGGCTACACCTTC.